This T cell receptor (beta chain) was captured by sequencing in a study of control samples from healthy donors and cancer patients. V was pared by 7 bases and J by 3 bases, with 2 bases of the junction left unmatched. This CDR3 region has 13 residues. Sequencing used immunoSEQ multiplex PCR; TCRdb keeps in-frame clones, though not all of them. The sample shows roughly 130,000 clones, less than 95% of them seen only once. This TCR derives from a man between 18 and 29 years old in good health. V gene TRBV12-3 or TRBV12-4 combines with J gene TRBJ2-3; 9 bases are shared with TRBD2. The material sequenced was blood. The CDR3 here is CASNLAGTDTQYF. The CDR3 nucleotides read TGTGCCAGCAATCTAGCGGGGACAGATACGCAGTATTTT.